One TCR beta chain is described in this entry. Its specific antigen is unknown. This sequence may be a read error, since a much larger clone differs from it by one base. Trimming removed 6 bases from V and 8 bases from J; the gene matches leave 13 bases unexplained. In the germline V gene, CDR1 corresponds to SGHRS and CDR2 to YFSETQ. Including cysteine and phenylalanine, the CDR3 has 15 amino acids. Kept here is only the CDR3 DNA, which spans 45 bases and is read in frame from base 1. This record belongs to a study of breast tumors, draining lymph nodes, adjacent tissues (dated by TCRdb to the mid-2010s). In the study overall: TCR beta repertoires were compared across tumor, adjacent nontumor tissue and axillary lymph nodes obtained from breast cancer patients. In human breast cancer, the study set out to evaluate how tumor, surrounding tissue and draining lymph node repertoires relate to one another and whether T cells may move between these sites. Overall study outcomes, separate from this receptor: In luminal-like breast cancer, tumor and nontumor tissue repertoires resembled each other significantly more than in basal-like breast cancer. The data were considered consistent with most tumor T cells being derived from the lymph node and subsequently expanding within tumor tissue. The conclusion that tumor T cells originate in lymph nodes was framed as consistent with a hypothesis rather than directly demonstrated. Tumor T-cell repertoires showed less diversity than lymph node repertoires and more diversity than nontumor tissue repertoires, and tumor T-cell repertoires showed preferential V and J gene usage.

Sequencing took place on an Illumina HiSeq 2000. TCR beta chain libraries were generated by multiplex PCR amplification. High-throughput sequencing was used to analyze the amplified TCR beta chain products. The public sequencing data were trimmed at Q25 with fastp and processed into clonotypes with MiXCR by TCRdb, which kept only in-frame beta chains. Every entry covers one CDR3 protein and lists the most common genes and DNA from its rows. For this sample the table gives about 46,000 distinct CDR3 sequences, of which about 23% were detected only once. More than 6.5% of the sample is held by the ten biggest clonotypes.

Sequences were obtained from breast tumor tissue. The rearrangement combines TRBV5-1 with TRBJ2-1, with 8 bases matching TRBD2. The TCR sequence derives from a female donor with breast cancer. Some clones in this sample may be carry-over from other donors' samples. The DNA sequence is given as TGCGCCAGCAACGGGACGGGAGGGCCGGTCGATGAGCAGTTCTTC. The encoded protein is CASNGTGGPVDEQFF.